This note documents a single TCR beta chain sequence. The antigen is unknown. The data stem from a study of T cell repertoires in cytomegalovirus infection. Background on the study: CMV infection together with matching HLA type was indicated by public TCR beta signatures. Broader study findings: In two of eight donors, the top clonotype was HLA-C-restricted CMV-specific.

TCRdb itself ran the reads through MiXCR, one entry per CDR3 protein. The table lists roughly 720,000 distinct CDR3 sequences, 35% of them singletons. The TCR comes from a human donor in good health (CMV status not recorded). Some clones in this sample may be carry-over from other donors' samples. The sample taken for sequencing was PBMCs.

Written as DNA, the CDR3 is TGCAGTGCCACAGGGCCCTCTAATGAAAAACTGTTTTTT. Encoded protein: CSATGPSNEKLFF. This chain uses TRBV20-1 with TRBJ1-4; a weak D match, TRBD1 (6 bases). The CDR3 extends over 13 amino acids. CDR1 is DFQATT, CDR2 SNEGSKA, per germline (reference sequence). V was clipped by 6 bases and J by 3 bases, with 11 bases between them.